The source of this T cell receptor (beta chain) is a study of beta chain features in type 1 diabetes. Study-wide results and limits: Shortening of TCRB CDR3s, moderate but significant, appeared in all four CD4+ subsets of Type 1 diabetes patients.

The germline gives CDR1 SGHAT, CDR2 FQNNGV. The ends were cut back, 5 bases at V and 1 base at J, with 14 bases in the middle. The CDR3 runs 15 residues. TCRB transcripts that were expressed got sequenced, as all of the isolated RNA had been reverse transcribed. This table comes from immunoSEQ multiplex PCR, and its TCRdb copy is limited to in-frame clones, with some not included. The sample contains under 300,000 clones, about 14% of which appear only once. Points on this clone: Its antigen is undetermined.

The receptor comes from a man aged 25-45 years with type 1 diabetes. The J gene is TRBJ1-1, the V gene TRBV11-2, with a possible D match to TRBD1 (6 bases). The specimen sequenced was naive CD4+ T cells from blood. The CDR3 reads CASSPVGGGNTEAFF. Here the CDR3 DNA reads TGTGCCAGCAGCCCCGTAGGGGGGGGGAACACTGAAGCTTTCTTT.